This T cell receptor (beta chain) was captured by sequencing in a study of Tregs in tolerant kidney transplant recipients. Unstimulated Tregs (CD4+CD25+CD127-) and CD4+CD25- non-Tregs were sorted from PBMCs. Generated by immunoSEQ multiplex PCR, the TCRdb table keeps only in-frame clones and is missing some. The profile covers some 100,000 clones, with almost 95% appearing a single time and approximately 0.59% taken by the ten largest. Points from the study as a whole: The small number of patients limits these findings pending further validation.

In germline, CDR1 is SGHRS, CDR2 YFSETQ. Trimming removed 4 bases from V and 5 bases from J; junction bases left unmatched: 10. This CDR3 contains 16 residues. As for this clone: Its matching antigen is unknown.

This sequence was found in a human donor in good health. The V gene is TRBV5-1, the J gene TRBJ2-5, with 11 bases identical to TRBD2. Source material: CD4+ T cells from blood. The DNA for the CDR3 is TGCGCCAGCAGCCTAAATAGCGGGGGGGCAGAGGAGACCCAGTACTTC. The encoded protein is CASSLNSGGAEETQYF.